A selection of T cell receptor beta chains follows, all from one sample in a study of T cell repertoires in ileal Crohn's disease. This table comes from immunoSEQ multiplex PCR, and its TCRdb copy is limited to in-frame clones, with some not included. The sample shows about 7,200 clones, just under 80% of them seen only once. Sequencing was performed on ileal tissue. The source of these receptors is an adult with Crohn's disease. Each CDR3 is given with its conserved first and last residue. D genes are given only for firm matches. Clone size appears in some rows only: once, few, many, or a class for an expanded clone.

J gene	V gene	clone size	D gene	CDR3 DNA	CDR3 protein
TRBJ2-2	TRBV5-4	once	-	TGTGCCAGCAGCCATCAGTTAACCGGGGAGCTGTTTTTT	CASSHQLTGELFF
TRBJ2-5	TRBV5-1	once	-	TGCGCCAGCAGCTTGGGTGGGGATAGGGAGACCCAGTACTTC	CASSLGGDRETQYF
TRBJ1-5	TRBV5-6	-	-	TGTGCCAGCAGCTTGGGGGTCAGGAACTCGAATCAGCCCCAGCATTTT	CASSLGVRNSNQPQHF
TRBJ1-4	TRBV5-8	-	-	TGTGCCAGCAGCCTCTTCGAGGGGTCCGGATTTTTT	CASSLFEGSGFF
TRBJ2-1	TRBV18	-	TRBD1	TGTGCCAGCTCACATCGACAGGGTAAATACAATGAGCAGTTCTTC	CASSHRQGKYNEQFF
TRBJ2-1	TRBV7-9	-	TRBD2	TGTGCCAGCAGCTTAGTAGCCGGAGCGGGGGGATACAATGAGCAGTTCTTC	CASSLVAGAGGYNEQFF
TRBJ2-7	TRBV29-1	-	TRBD1	TGCAGCGTCGCCGGGACAGGGGGTTACGAGCAGTACTTC	CSVAGTGGYEQYF
TRBJ2-3	TRBV6-5	-	-	TGTGCCAGCAGTTACCGGGGACTGGGTTTTTCAGATACGCAGTATTTT	CASSYRGLGFSDTQYF
TRBJ2-7	TRBV29-1	-	TRBD1	TGCAGCGTCATGGACAGGGTGGCCTACGAGCAGTACTTC	CSVMDRVAYEQYF
TRBJ1-1	TRBV9	-	TRBD1	TGTGCCAGCAGCAAAAACAGGGGGAACACTGAAGCTTTCTTT	CASSKNRGNTEAFF
TRBJ2-7	TRBV15	-	TRBD1	TGTGCCACCAGCAGAGAGATAGGGACAGGGAGCTCCTACGAGCAGTACTTC	CATSREIGTGSSYEQYF
TRBJ2-7	TRBV10-3	-	-	TGTGCCATCAGTGAGTCTGTAGGGTACGAGCAGTACTTC	CAISESVGYEQYF
TRBJ2-3	TRBV5-1	-	TRBD1	TGCGCCAGCAGCTTGGAAGACAGGGCCACAGATACGCAGTATTTT	CASSLEDRATDTQYF
TRBJ1-2	TRBV7-9	-	-	TGTGCCAGCAGCTTAAACACGGAAAACTATGGCTACACCTTC	CASSLNTENYGYTF
TRBJ2-3	TRBV28	-	-	TGTGCCAGCACCGATATCCCCGGCACAGATACGCAATATTTT	CASTDIPGTDTQYF
TRBJ2-3	TRBV11-3	-	-	TGTGCCAGCAGCTTAGGAGTCGGGCCCCGGGGAGATACGCAGTATTTT	CASSLGVGPRGDTQYF
TRBJ1-1	TRBV27	-	-	TGTGCCAGCAGCTCAGCAGGACAGCCGAACACTGAAGCTTTCTTT	CASSSAGQPNTEAFF
TRBJ2-7	TRBV28	-	-	TGTGCCAGCCCCTCAGCGGGCGGGGCCGAGCAGTACTTC	CASPSAGGAEQYF
TRBJ2-5	TRBV5-4	-	-	TGTGCCAGCAGCGCCGGGGCGGGCGCTGGATACTTC	CASSAGAGAGYF
TRBJ2-2	TRBV5-1	-	-	TGCGCCAGCAGCTTGGAAGGGAACACCGGGGAGCTGTTTTTT	CASSLEGNTGELFF
TRBJ2-3	TRBV6-1	-	-	TGTGCCAGCAAGTTGGACACCCTACGCACAGATACGCAGTATTTT	CASKLDTLRTDTQYF
TRBJ2-3	TRBV5-4	-	-	TGTGCCAGCAGCTACACAGATACGCAGTATTTT	CASSYTDTQYF
TRBJ2-5	TRBV7-2	few	-	TGTGCCAGCAGCCTTGGGACAAAAGAGACCCAGTACTTC	CASSLGTKETQYF
TRBJ1-6	TRBV7-3	-	-	TGTGCCAGCAGCTTCGCGGGTCGTAATTCACCCCTCCACTTT	CASSFAGRNSPLHF
TRBJ1-5	TRBV6-6	-	-	TGTGCCATCTCTAATAGTGATCGCAATCAGCCCCAGCATTTT	CAISNSDRNQPQHF
TRBJ1-2	TRBV4-2	-	TRBD1	TGTGCCAGCAGCCAAGGGGGACAGAGGGGAGATGGCTACACCTTC	CASSQGGQRGDGYTF
TRBJ1-6	TRBV6-5	-	-	TGTGCCAGCAGTTCTGAAAATTCACCCCTCCACTTT	CASSSENSPLHF
TRBJ1-1	TRBV19	-	-	TGTGCCAGTAGTATGGTACCCGACCGGGCCTTGAACACTGAAGCTTTCTTT	CASSMVPDRALNTEAFF
TRBJ2-2	TRBV6-5	-	TRBD1	TGTGCCAGCAGCCGACAGGGGGTTAACACCGGGGAGCTGTTTTTT	CASSRQGVNTGELFF
TRBJ1-1	TRBV19	-	-	TGTGCCAGTAGTATAGGCAGGGCTGGCAGGGGCACTGAAGCTTTCTTT	CASSIGRAGRGTEAFF
TRBJ1-2	TRBV30	-	TRBD1	TGTGCCTGGGTACAGGGGACCGCTGGGTATGGCTACACCTTC	CAWVQGTAGYGYTF
TRBJ1-1	TRBV4-1	-	TRBD1	TGCGCCAGCAGCCAAGGACAGGGATGGAGCACTGAAGCTTTCTTT	CASSQGQGWSTEAFF
TRBJ2-5	TRBV5-1	-	-	TGCGCCAGCAGCTTGGTCGGGGGCCAAGAGACCCAGTACTTC	CASSLVGGQETQYF
TRBJ2-1	TRBV6-5	-	-	TGTGCCAGCAGTAACCTTGATGAGCAGTTCTTC	CASSNLDEQFF
TRBJ2-5	TRBV5-8	-	TRBD2	TGTGCCAGCAGCTTTCTAGCGGCCCAAGAGACCCAGTACTTC	CASSFLAAQETQYF
TRBJ2-2	TRBV21-1	-	-	TGTGCCAGCAGCAACCACACCGGGGAGCTGTTTTTT	CASSNHTGELFF
TRBJ2-3	TRBV5-1	-	-	TGCGCCAGCAGCTTGGCGATTAGCGGCAGCACAGATACGCAGTATTTT	CASSLAISGSTDTQYF
TRBJ1-5	TRBV28	-	TRBD1	TGTGCCAGCAGGCCATCGACAGGGCGCAATCAGCCCCAGCATTTT	CASRPSTGRNQPQHF
TRBJ1-6	TRBV27	-	-	TGTGCCAGCAGTTTAATCCAGAGCTCCTATAATTCACCCCTCCACTTT	CASSLIQSSYNSPLHF
TRBJ2-2	TRBV7-6	-	TRBD2	TGTGCCAGCAGCGCGGGAGTCACCGGGGAGCTGTTTTTT	CASSAGVTGELFF
TRBJ2-7	TRBV14	-	-	TGTGCCAGCAGCCAGAGTGGGGCTTCCTACGAGCAGTACTTC	CASSQSGASYEQYF
TRBJ2-2	TRBV7-6	-	-	TGTGCCAGCAGCCTGCTAGGGGCCCTCAGCGGGGAGCTGTTTTTT	CASSLLGALSGELFF
TRBJ2-3	TRBV6-6	-	-	TGTGCCAGCAGTCCCCCTAATCAACCCACAGATACGCAGTATTTT	CASSPPNQPTDTQYF
TRBJ2-2	TRBV5-1	-	-	TGCGCCAGCAGCTTGTATGCAGGGACCAGCGGGGAGCTGTTTTTT	CASSLYAGTSGELFF
TRBJ2-2	TRBV4-1	-	-	TGCGCCAGCAGCCAAGAGGCTCGCGGTTTGGAGCTGTTTTTT	CASSQEARGLELFF
TRBJ1-1	TRBV19	few	-	TGTGCCAGTAGTATTTCAGGGGACCTGAACACTGAAGCTTTCTTT	CASSISGDLNTEAFF
TRBJ2-3	TRBV7-6	few	-	TGTGCCAGCAGCTCGGGACTTAGCACAGATACGCAGTATTTT	CASSSGLSTDTQYF
TRBJ2-5	TRBV6-5	-	-	TGTGCCAGCAGTTACTCGCTCGGAGAGACCCAGTACTTC	CASSYSLGETQYF
TRBJ2-2	TRBV6-1	-	-	TGTGCCAGCAGTGTCGGGGGCGCGACCGGGGAGCTGTTTTTT	CASSVGGATGELFF
TRBJ1-6	TRBV2	few	-	TGTGCCAGCACTTTACGGGAGCCCGGGCCACCCCTCCACTTT	CASTLREPGPPLHF